Described below is a single TCR beta chain sequence and its context. The antigen remains unidentified. Total RNA input per TCR library was around 3,500 ng. TCRdb re-called the 5' RACE reads; every CDR3 protein appears as one record, without DNA. The listing records around 450,000 distinct CDR3 sequences. The sample belongs to a study of monozygotic twins with inflammatory bowel disease. Study conclusions and caveats: Patient repertoires may have gained variability from differing immunosuppressive treatments.

CDR1 is SEHNR and CDR2 is FQNEAQ in the germline V gene (reference sequence). The CDR3 runs to 15 residues. This TCR came from a human donor with ulcerative colitis or Crohn's disease, or a healthy co-twin of an affected twin (not recorded which). This sequence joins TRBV7-9 and TRBJ1-3; TCRdb proposes TRBD1, but this gene call is untestable without DNA. Sequencing was carried out using blood. The CDR3 sequence is CASSSPWVSGNTIYF.